The entry below describes one T cell receptor (beta chain). Its antigen is unknown. V dropped 11 bases and J dropped 2 bases, with 9 bases sitting between them. The CDR3 totals 11 residues. The V gene's germline CDR1 is MDHEN and CDR2 SYDVKM. The source of the sample is a study of post-analysis software for immune sequencing data. Across the whole study: Relapsing-remitting, secondary progressive and progressive-relapsing forms of multiple sclerosis all featured among disease courses.

Overall study results and limits: Significantly decreased normalized Chao1 diversity was recorded for multiple sclerosis patients relative to controls. F measure clustering grouped samples strongly by preparation batch. When patients were compared with controls, about five TRBV segments were more frequent, TRBV5-6, TRBV5-1 and TRBV20-1 among them.

Incorporated into the TCR beta cDNA libraries were unique molecular identifiers, which served to reduce PCR and sequencing biases. Approximately 550,000 cDNA molecules came from 1 to 10 million T cells. Via MiXCR, TCRdb re-called the PCR reads, giving one row per CDR3 protein. Altogether roughly 800,000 distinct CDR3 sequences are present, 25% to 30% being singletons, with the ten largest covering 0.5% to 0.6%. The J gene is TRBJ1-1, the V gene TRBV28, with D unresolved. Sequenced material: blood. This sequence was found in a girl aged 10 to 17 with multiple sclerosis. The DNA of the CDR3 is TGTGCCTCATTACGCAACACTGAAGCTTTCTTT. Its translation is CASLRNTEAFF.